This T cell receptor (beta chain) appears in the sequencing data of a study of blood T cell repertoires in COVID-19 (dated by TCRdb to about 2020). About the study as a whole: The collaborator samples originated in the United States, Italy and Spain and spanned the acute and convalescent phases of COVID-19. The material from the prospective study consisted of cDNA or gDNA derived from T cells, B-cell-depleted T cells, or PBMCs. Deeply sampled blood TCRbeta repertoires from subjects exposed to, actively infected with, or recovered from COVID-19 were included in the dataset. The repertoires were released in a freely available public database meant as a resource for research on the immune response to SARS-CoV-2. Samples were obtained from the ongoing ImmuneRACE study (first 160 participants) and from over 1,000 subjects provided by 6 global collaborators. Nearly every sample came with metadata listing a de-identified subject ID, COVID-19 status, age in years and sex. Where HLA class I and class II types were available, the types were taken from metadata supplied by the sample provider, not from assay-based typing.

What the work shows at the level of the full study, not this receptor alone: How much clinical and demographic metadata was included differed by source and by participant, and the metadata was provided uncurated.

The immunoSEQ Assay, a bias-controlled multiplex PCR, was used to amplify TCRbeta CDR3 regions from genomic DNA. The paper's data handling went like this. The number of nucleated cells in each sample was estimated from the amplification of reference gene primers within the assay. To quantify the absolute abundance of each unique TCRbeta CDR3 rearrangement, sequence reads were collapsed and filtered. For each sample, productive Simpson clonality was calculated as the square root of Simpson's diversity index over productive rearrangements. The table comes from immuneACCESS by way of TCRdb, which keeps in-frame sequences with V and J called. Part of the clones is missing from these tables; in studies checked, under half for an unresolved V gene and the rest for unknown reasons. Clonal size and the V and J genes are those of that table, whereas D and trimming came from the DNA. For this sample there are some 460,000 clones; around 89% appear just once. Jointly, the top ten make up 4.3% of the sample.

Points on this clone: The target of this receptor is not known. Nothing much larger sits one base from this clone, and base qualities are not available.

Collaborating institutions collected whole blood in K2EDTA tubes following their own protocols. For TCRbeta analysis, collaborators shipped samples as frozen whole blood, isolated PBMCs, or DNA extracted from either of those sample types. This receptor was taken from a young woman with acute or convalescent COVID-19. The material sequenced was peripheral blood.

CDR3 protein: CASSLYGDSSYEQYF. The sequenced DNA: TGTGCCAGCAGCCTCTATGGGGACAGCTCCTACGAGCAGTACTTC. Recombination connected TRBV7-9 to TRBJ2-7; 7 central nucleotides agree with TRBD1. V and J are trimmed by 5 bases and 0 bases, and the gene matches miss 7 bases of the junction. The germline V gene (reference sequence) yields SEHNR for CDR1 and FQNEAQ for CDR2. Including cysteine and phenylalanine, the CDR3 has 15 amino acids. The only DNA kept is the CDR3, 45 bases in frame from the first base.